Each of the 10 T cell receptor beta chains below was sequenced from the same sample in a study of regulatory T cells in long-lasting Graves disease (dated by TCRdb to the early 2020s). The sample's time point label, in plain terms: newly diagnosed GD, antithyroid drugs for less than 3 months. RNA was extracted from PBMCs in TRIzol for both TCR sequencing and RNA sequencing. The library came from multiplex PCR. Instrument used: Illumina HiSeq 4000. To build TCR beta libraries, CDR3 regions were amplified by Arm-PCR using iRepertoire HTBI primers. Clones were called with MiXCR by TCRdb after fastp trimmed the public reads at Q25, and only in-frame beta chains were retained. CDR3 protein sequences are deduplicated, and each keeps its most common genes and DNA. A total of some 220,000 distinct CDR3 sequences appear in this sample, roughly 20% of them only once. The top ten constitute approximately 12% of the sample.

The same sample was also studied in work on T cells in Graves' hyperthyroidism and ophthalmopathy.

The sequencing here drew on peripheral blood mononuclear cells (PBMCs), taken at new diagnosis, from a patient treated with antithyroid drugs. The receptors here all came from a woman in her twenties or thirties with Graves disease. Donor details come from another sample of the same person, matched by shared clones.

This clonotype appeared a few times. The CDR3 here is CASSPSGSRSTDTQYF. The CDR3, as DNA: TGTGCCAGCAGCCCGTCGGGCAGCCGATCCACAGATACGCAGTATTTT. The chain joins TRBV9 to TRBJ2-3; no clear D gene. Germline V gives CDR1 SGDLS, CDR2 YYNGEE. CDR3 length: 16 amino acids. Between the trimmed V and J ends, which lost 4 bases and 2 bases, there was a span of 17 bases.

This clonotype was observed at least ten times. The chain has TRBV10-3 and TRBJ1-2, with D perhaps TRBD1 (6 bases). Trimming pared 8 bases from V and 5 bases from J, leaving 12 bases between. This CDR3 has 12 amino acids. Germline-derived CDR1 and CDR2 are ENHRY and SYGVKD. CDR3: CAIAPGAYGYTF. CDR3 DNA: TGTGCCATCGCGCCAGGGGCGTATGGCTACACCTTC.

This chain connects TRBV2 to TRBJ2-5; 12 positions agree with TRBD2. V was pared by 6 bases and J by 2 bases, with 7 bases of the junction left unmatched. There are 16 residues in the CDR3. Per the germline V gene, CDR1 is SNHLY and CDR2 is FYNNEI. The CDR3 DNA sequence: TGTGCCAGCAGCGGTCCACTAGCGGGAGGTCAAGAGACCCAGTACTTC. Its protein is CASSGPLAGGQETQYF. Variable domain in full (rest from reference TRBV2 and TRBJ2-5): EPEVTQTPSHQVTQMGQEVILRCVPISNHLYFYWYRQILGQKVEFLVSFYNNEISEKSEIFDDQFSVERPDGSNFTLKIRSTKLEDSAMYFCASSGPLAGGQETQYFGPGTRLLVL.

Points on this clonotype: A much larger clone lies a single base off, so this may be a read error. V and J are TRBV27 and TRBJ1-1, with D hard to call. V lost 2 bases, J lost 5 bases, and 9 bases lay in between. This CDR3 contains 13 residues. The V gene's germline CDR1 is MNHEY and CDR2 SMNVEV (reference sequence). CDR3 sequence: CASSLSGWTEAFF. CDR3 nucleotides: TGTGCCAGCAGTTTAAGTGGTTGGACTGAAGCTTTCTTT.

This clonotype appeared many times. The rearrangement links TRBV19 to TRBJ2-7; 10 bases are a match to TRBD1. CDR1 and CDR2 from the germline V gene are LNHDA and SQIVND (reference sequence). The CDR3 has 14 amino acids. With 9 bases clipped from V and 2 bases from J, the junction kept 7 bases outside the gene matches. This CDR3 reads CASSPGTGAYEQYF. CDR3 DNA: TGTGCCAGCAGTCCCGGGACAGGGGCCTACGAGCAGTACTTC.

This clonotype was detected ten times or more. V gene TRBV7-6 combines with J gene TRBJ1-4; no reliable D call. V lost 2 bases and J 8 bases, leaving 12 bases between the germline ends. CDR3 size: 14 residues. Germline CDR1 and CDR2: SGHVS and FNYEAQ. The CDR3 reads CASSLNLRAEKLFF. The CDR3 DNA reads TGTGCCAGCAGCTTAAATCTTCGGGCCGAAAAACTGTTTTTT.

In regard to this clonotype: At one of its ends the junction is not consistent with the germline gene, which may arise from a read error. V and J are TRBV5-1 and TRBJ1-5, with TRBD1 matching 10 bases. The germline gives CDR1 SGHRS, CDR2 YFSETQ. The CDR3 spans 17 residues. In nucleotides, the CDR3 is TGTGCCGGCTCCCGGGACAGGGGATCCCTCCCCAATCAGCCCCAGCATTTT. Translation gives CAGSRDRGSLPNQPQHF.

This clonotype has ten or more counts. The V call is TRBV19, the J call TRBJ2-7; possible D gene TRBD1, 6 bases. V shed 5 bases and J shed 4 bases, with 18 bases lying between them. The CDR3 is made up of 15 amino acids. Germline loops: CDR1 LNHDA, CDR2 SQIVND (reference sequence). CDR3 sequence reads: CASSSRTAAGYEQYF. The CDR3 coding sequence is TGTGCCAGTAGTTCCAGGACAGCAGCCGGGTACGAGCAGTACTTC.

Many counts were recorded for this clonotype. The CDR3, as DNA: TGTGCCAGCAGTTTAGCGCTTAGGGACACAGAAAAACTGTTTTTT. It specifies CASSLALRDTEKLFF. This chain uses TRBV12-3 or TRBV12-4 with TRBJ1-4, with D possibly TRBD1 on 6 matching bases. V was cut by 0 bases and J by 8 bases, with 13 bases left in between. CDR3 length equals 15 residues.

This clonotype was counted many times. V usage is TRBV6-2 or TRBV6-3 and J usage is TRBJ1-1; D is undetermined. Germline CDR1 reads MNHEY; CDR2 reads SVGEGT. V was pared by 5 bases and J by 3 bases, with 13 bases between. This CDR3 comprises 14 residues. In DNA, the CDR3 is TGTGCCAGCAGTCCCTATGGGGAGCACACTGAAGCTTTCTTT. Its protein product is CASSPYGEHTEAFF.